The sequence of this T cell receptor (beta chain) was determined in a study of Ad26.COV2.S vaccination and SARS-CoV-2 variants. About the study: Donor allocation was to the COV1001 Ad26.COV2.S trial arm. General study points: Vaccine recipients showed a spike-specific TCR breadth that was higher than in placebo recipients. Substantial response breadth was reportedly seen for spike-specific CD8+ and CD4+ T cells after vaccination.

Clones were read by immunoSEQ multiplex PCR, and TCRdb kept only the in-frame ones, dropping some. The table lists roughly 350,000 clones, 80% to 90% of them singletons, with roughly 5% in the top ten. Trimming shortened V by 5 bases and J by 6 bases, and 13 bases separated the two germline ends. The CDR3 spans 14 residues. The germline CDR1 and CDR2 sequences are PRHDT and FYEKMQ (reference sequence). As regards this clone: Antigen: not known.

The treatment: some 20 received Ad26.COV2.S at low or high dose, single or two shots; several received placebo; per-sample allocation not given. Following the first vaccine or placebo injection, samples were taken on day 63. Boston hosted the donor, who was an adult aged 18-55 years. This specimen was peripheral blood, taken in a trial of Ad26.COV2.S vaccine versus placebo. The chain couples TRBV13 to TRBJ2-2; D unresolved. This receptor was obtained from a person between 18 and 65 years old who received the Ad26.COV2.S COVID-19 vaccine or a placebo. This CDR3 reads CASSAYGGAGELFF. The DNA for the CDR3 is TGTGCCAGCAGCGCCTACGGTGGGGCCGGGGAGCTGTTTTTT.